This T cell receptor beta chain is from a study of early T cells in non-severe SARS-CoV-2 infection. This clonotype was seen at least ten times. Germline V gives CDR1 DFQATT, CDR2 SNEGSKA (reference sequence). The germline V and J ends were trimmed by 0 bases and 3 bases, with 12 bases remaining between them. There are 15 residues in the CDR3. Each CDR3 protein gets one entry after TCRdb re-called the 5' RACE reads with MiXCR. In the table there are approximately 47,000 distinct CDR3 sequences, 6.2% of which are singletons. The clonotype was recovered from an adult who was a healthcare worker with PCR-confirmed SARS-CoV-2 infection or an uninfected control (not recorded which). This rearrangement joins TRBV20-1 to TRBJ2-1; TRBD1 is a possible D gene (6 bases). This sample comprised whole blood, obtained at baseline. CDR3 amino acids: CSARDVVGGYNEQFF. The CDR3 DNA is TGCAGTGCTAGAGATGTGGTAGGGGGCTACAATGAGCAGTTCTTC.